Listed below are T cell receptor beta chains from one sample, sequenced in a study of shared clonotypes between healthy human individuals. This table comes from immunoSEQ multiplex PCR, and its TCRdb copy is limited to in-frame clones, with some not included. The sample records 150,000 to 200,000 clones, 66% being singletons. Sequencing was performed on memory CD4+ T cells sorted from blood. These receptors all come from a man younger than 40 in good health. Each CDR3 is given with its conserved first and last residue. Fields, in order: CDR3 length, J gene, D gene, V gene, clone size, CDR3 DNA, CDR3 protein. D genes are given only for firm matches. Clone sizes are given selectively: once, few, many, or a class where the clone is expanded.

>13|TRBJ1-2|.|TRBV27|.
TGTGCCAGCAGTTCGGGGGATCGCTATGGCTACACCTTC
CASSSGDRYGYTF
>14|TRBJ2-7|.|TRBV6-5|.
TGTGCCAGCAGTGCTATAGTCCACACGGACGAGCAGTACTTC
CASSAIVHTDEQYF
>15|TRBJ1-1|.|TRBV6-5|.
TGTGCCAGCAGCTACGCTTCGGGGGGTGGCACTGAAGCTTTCTTT
CASSYASGGGTEAFF
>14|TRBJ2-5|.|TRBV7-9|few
TGTGCCAGCAGCTCCGGCGGGATTGGGGAGACCCAGTACTTC
CASSSGGIGETQYF
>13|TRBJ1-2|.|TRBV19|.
TGTGCCAGTAGTAATCAGGGAGCGAATGGCTACACCTTC
CASSNQGANGYTF
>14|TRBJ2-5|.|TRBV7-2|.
TGTGCCAGCAGCTTAAGTGGGAGCAGAGAGACCCAGTACTTC
CASSLSGSRETQYF
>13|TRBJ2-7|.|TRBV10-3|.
TGTGCCACTTCCGGGGCGGTTGCCTACGAGCAGTACTTC
CATSGAVAYEQYF
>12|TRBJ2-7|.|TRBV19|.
TGTGCCAGTAGTATTTCCCCCTACGAGCAGTACTTC
CASSISPYEQYF
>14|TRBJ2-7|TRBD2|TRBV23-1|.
TGCGCCAGCATCAGCGGGAGCACGCCCTACGAGCAGTACTTC
CASISGSTPYEQYF
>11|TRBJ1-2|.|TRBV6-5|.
TGTGCCAGCCGGGCCTACTATGGCTACACCTTC
CASRAYYGYTF
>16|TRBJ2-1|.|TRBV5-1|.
TGCGCCAGCAGCCCGGACGTTGCAGGGTCATACAATGAGCAGTTCTTC
CASSPDVAGSYNEQFF
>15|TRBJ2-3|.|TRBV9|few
TGTGCCAGCAGCGTAGTCGGCAGTAGCACAGATACGCAGTATTTT
CASSVVGSSTDTQYF
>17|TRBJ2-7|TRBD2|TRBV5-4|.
TGTGCCAGCAGCTTGAAGTCTCGACTAGCGGGAACCTACGAGCAGTACTTC
CASSLKSRLAGTYEQYF
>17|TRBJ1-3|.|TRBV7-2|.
TGTGCCAGCAGCTTATCGACAGGAAGGAGCTCTGGAAACACCATATATTTT
CASSLSTGRSSGNTIYF
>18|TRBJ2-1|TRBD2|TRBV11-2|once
TGTGCCAGCAGCCCCAAGATTAGACTAGCGGGGTCCTACAATGAGCAGTTCTTC
CASSPKIRLAGSYNEQFF
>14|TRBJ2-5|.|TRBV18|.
TGTGCCAGCTCACCACAACAGACCCAAGAGACCCAGTACTTC
CASSPQQTQETQYF
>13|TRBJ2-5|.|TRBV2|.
TGTGCCAGCAGTGTCGGCAGGCAAGAGACCCAGTACTTC
CASSVGRQETQYF
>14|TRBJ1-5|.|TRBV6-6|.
TGTGCCAGCAGTCTACAGGGTCGTTGGCAGCCCCAGCATTTT
CASSLQGRWQPQHF
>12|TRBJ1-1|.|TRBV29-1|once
TGCAGCGCCCCCAGCGTGGGATATGAAGCTTTCTTT
CSAPSVGYEAFF
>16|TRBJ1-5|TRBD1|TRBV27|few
TGTGCCAGCAGTCTGCGGGCGACAGGGAGGGATCAGCCCCAGCATTTT
CASSLRATGRDQPQHF
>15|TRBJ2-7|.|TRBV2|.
TGTGCCAGCAGTTTTGGGGCAGCAGACTCCTACGAGCAGTACTTC
CASSFGAADSYEQYF
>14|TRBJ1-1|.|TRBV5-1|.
TGCGCCAGCAGCCGTGGGTCGACAGAGGCTGAAGCTTTCTTT
CASSRGSTEAEAFF
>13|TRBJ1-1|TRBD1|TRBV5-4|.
TGTGCCAGCAGCACAACAGGGGTCGCTGAAGCTTTCTTT
CASSTTGVAEAFF
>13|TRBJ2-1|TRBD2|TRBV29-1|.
TGCAGCGTTTTGGCGGGAGATATCTATGAGCAGTTCTTC
CSVLAGDIYEQFF
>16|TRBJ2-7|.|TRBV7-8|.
TGTGCCAGCAGCCCGGACCACAGGGGGGGTTTGGGTGAGCAGTACTTC
CASSPDHRGGLGEQYF
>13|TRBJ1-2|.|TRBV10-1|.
TGCGCCAGCAGTGAGTCCCGGGGAATTGGCTACACCTTC
CASSESRGIGYTF
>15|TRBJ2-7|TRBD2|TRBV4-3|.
TGCGCCAGCAGCCAAGACTTTGGGGGGGATGGGGAGCAGTACTTC
CASSQDFGGDGEQYF
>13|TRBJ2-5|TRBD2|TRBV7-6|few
TGTGCCAGCAGCCCTATAGCGGGAGAGACCCAGTACTTC
CASSPIAGETQYF
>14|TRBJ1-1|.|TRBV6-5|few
TGTGCCAGCAGTTACTCGGGGATGAACACTGAAGCTTTCTTT
CASSYSGMNTEAFF
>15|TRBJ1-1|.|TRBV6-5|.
TGTGCCAGCAGTTACTCAAGGACAGTAGCCACTAAAGCTTTCTTT
CASSYSRTVATKAFF
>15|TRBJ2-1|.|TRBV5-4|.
TGTGCCAGCAGCGCTTCGGGATTTACCCACAATGAGCAGTTCTTC
CASSASGFTHNEQFF
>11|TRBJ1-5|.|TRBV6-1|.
TGTGCCACCCTTTTTAAGGAGGCCCAGCATTTT
CATLFKEAQHF
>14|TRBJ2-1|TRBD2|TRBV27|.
TGTGCCAGCAGTTTAGCGGGAGGGCACAATGAGCAGTTCTTC
CASSLAGGHNEQFF
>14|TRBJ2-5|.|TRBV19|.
TGTGCCAGTAGGGTTAGGGCGGGTCAAGAGACCCAGTACTTC
CASRVRAGQETQYF
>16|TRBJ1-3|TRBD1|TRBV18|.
TGTGCCAGCTCAAAGGACAGGCCGCTCTCTGGAAACACCATATATTTT
CASSKDRPLSGNTIYF
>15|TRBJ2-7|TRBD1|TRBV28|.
TGTGCCAGCAGTATCAGGACAGGGGGGAGTTTGGAGCAGTACTTC
CASSIRTGGSLEQYF
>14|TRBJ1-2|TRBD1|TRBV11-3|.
TGTGCCAGCAGCTCCCGGGACAGGGGTCGAGGCTACACCTTC
CASSSRDRGRGYTF
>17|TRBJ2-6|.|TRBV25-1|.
TGTGCCAGCAGTGACCCGACACTGATCTCTGGGGCCAACGTCCTGACTTTC
CASSDPTLISGANVLTF
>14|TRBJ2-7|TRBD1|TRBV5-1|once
TGCGCCAGCAGCTTTACGACAGGGGCCTACGAGCAGTACTTC
CASSFTTGAYEQYF
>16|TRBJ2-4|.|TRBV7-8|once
TGTGCCAGCAGCTTAGCGCCCGGGGCAGGCAAAAACATTCAGTACTTC
CASSLAPGAGKNIQYF
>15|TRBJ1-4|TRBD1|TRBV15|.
TGTGCCACCAGCAGAGGAGGACAGGGGGAGGAAAAACTGTTTTTT
CATSRGGQGEEKLFF
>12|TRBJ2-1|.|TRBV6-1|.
TGTGCCAGCGAGGGGTCCTACAATGAGCAGTTCTTC
CASEGSYNEQFF
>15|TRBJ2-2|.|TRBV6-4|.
TGTGCCAGCAGTATTGGACAAGCCGCCACCGGGGAGCTGTTTTTT
CASSIGQAATGELFF
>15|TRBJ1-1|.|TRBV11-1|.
TGTGCCAGCAGCTTCCCGACAGGCGTGGGGGCTGAAGCTTTCTTT
CASSFPTGVGAEAFF
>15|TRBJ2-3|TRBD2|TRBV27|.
TGTGCCAGCACCAAGAGCGGGAGGGGCACAGATACGCAGTATTTT
CASTKSGRGTDTQYF
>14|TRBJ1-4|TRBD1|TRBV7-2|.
TGTGCCAGCAGCCCCGGGACAGATTATGAAAAACTGTTTTTT
CASSPGTDYEKLFF
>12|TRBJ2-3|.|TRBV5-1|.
TGCGCCAGCAGGTCGGAGGGAGATACGCAGTATTTT
CASRSEGDTQYF
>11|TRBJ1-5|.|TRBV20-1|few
TGCAGTGCTGGGACTTTGGGGCCCCAGCATTTT
CSAGTLGPQHF
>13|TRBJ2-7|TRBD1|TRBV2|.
TGTGCCAGCAGAGGACAGGGGTCGTCAGAGCAGTACTTC
CASRGQGSSEQYF
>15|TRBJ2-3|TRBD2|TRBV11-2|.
TGTGCCAGCAGCTTTGGACTAGCGGGAACAGATACGCAGTATTTT
CASSFGLAGTDTQYF
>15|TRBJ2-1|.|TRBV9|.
TGTGCCAGCAGCGTAGGGACTATCCTTGGGAATGAGCAGTTCTTC
CASSVGTILGNEQFF
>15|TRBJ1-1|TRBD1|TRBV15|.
TGTGCCACCAGCAGAGAGGGGACAGGGAACACTGAAGCTTTCTTT
CATSREGTGNTEAFF
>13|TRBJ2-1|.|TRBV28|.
TGTGCCAGCAGTCCACCCGACGGCAATGAGCAGTTCTTC
CASSPPDGNEQFF
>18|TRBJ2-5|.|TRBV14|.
TGTGCCAGCAGCCCTCGGCTCATGGGGGGAGGATCCCAAGAGACCCAGTACTTC
CASSPRLMGGGSQETQYF
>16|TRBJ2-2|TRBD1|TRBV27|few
TGTGCCAGCAGTACCTCCGGGACAGAGAACACCGGGGAGCTGTTTTTT
CASSTSGTENTGELFF
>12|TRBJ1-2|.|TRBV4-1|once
TGCGCCAGCAGCGACAGGCAGAGCGGCTACACCTTC
CASSDRQSGYTF
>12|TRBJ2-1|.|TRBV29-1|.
TGCAGCGTTGAAGAGACGGCAGAAGAGCAGTTCTTC
CSVEETAEEQFF